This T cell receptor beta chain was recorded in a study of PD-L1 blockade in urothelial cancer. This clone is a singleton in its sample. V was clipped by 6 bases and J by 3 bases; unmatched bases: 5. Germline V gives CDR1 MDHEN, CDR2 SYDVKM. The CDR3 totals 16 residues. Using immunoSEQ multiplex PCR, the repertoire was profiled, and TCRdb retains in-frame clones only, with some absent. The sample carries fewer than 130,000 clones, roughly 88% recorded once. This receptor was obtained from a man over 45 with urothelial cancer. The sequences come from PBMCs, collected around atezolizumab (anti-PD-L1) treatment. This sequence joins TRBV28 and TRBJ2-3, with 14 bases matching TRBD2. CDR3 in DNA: TGTGCCAGCAGGACTAGCGGGAGGGCAGGGACAGATACGCAGTATTTT. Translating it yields CASRTSGRAGTDTQYF.